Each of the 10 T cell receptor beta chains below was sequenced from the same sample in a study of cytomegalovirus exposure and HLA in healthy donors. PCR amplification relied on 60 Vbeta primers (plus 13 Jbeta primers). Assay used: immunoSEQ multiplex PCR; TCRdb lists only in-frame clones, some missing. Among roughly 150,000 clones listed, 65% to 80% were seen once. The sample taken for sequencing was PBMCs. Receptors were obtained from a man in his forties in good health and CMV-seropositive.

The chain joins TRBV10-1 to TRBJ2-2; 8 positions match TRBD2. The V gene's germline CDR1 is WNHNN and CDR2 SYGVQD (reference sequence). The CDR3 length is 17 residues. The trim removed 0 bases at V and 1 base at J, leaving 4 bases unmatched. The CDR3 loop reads CASSESAGVGNTGELFF. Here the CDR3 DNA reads TGCGCCAGCAGTGAGTCAGCGGGAGTTGGGAACACCGGGGAGCTGTTTTTT.

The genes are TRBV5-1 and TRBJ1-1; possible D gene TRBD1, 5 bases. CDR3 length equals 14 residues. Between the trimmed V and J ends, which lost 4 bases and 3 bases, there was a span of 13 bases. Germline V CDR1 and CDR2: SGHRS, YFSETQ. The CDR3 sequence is CASSVLQGHTEAFF. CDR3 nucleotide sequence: TGCGCCAGCAGCGTCCTTCAGGGCCACACTGAAGCTTTCTTT.

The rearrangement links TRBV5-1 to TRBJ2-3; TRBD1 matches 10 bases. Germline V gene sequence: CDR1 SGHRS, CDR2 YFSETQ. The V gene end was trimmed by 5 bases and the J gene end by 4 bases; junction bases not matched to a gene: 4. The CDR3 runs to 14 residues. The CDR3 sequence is CASRTGGSPDTQYF. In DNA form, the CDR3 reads TGCGCCAGCAGGACAGGGGGCTCCCCAGATACGCAGTATTTT.

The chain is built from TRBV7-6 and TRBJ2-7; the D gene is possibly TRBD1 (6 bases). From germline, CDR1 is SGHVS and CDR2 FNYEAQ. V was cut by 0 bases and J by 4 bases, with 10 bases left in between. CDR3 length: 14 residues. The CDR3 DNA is TGTGCCAGCAGCTTAGCGGGACATCCATACGAGCAGTACTTC. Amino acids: CASSLAGHPYEQYF. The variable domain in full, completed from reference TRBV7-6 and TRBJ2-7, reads GAGVSQSPRYKVTKRGQDVALRCDPISGHVSLYWYRQALGQGPEFLTYFNYEAQQDKSGLPNDRFSAERPEGSISTLTIQRTEQRDSAMYRCASSLAGHPYEQYFGPGTRLTVT.

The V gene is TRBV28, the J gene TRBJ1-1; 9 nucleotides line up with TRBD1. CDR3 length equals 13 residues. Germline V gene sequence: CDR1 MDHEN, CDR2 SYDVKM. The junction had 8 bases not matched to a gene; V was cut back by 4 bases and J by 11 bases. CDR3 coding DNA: TGTGCCAGCAGTTCGGGACAGGGTGGCGCGGCTTTCTTT. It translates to CASSSGQGGAAFF.

CDR3 protein: CASIDLPPGLAGNTQYF. The CDR3 DNA reads as TGTGCCAGCATCGACCTCCCTCCGGGACTAGCGGGGAATACGCAGTATTTT. This chain connects TRBV7-2 to TRBJ2-3; 13 positions match TRBD2. The V and J ends lost 7 bases and 7 bases, in that order; junction bases with no gene match: 14. The CDR3 has 17 amino acids. CDR1 and CDR2 from the germline V gene are SGHTA and FQGNSA.

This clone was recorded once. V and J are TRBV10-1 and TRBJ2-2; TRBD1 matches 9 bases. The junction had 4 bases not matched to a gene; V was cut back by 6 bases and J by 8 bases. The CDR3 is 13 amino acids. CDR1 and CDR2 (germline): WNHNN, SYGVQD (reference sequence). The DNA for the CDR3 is TGCGCCAGCAGCCGGACAGGGGTAGGGGAGCTGTTTTTT. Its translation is CASSRTGVGELFF.

DNA of the CDR3: TGCGCCAGCAGCATTGCAGGGCTCCAAGAGACCCAGTACTTC. Residues: CASSIAGLQETQYF. This chain joins TRBV5-1 and TRBJ2-5; possibly TRBD1 for D (5 bases). This CDR3 spans 14 amino acids. V lost 4 bases, J lost 1 base, and 11 bases lay in between. CDR1 SGHRS and CDR2 YFSETQ come from the germline V gene.

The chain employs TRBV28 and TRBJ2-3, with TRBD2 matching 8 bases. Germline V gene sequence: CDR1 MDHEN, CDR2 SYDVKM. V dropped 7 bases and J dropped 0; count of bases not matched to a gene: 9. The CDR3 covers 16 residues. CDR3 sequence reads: CASTKKASGSTDTQYF. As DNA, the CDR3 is TGTGCCAGCACCAAAAAGGCTAGCGGGAGCACAGATACGCAGTATTTT.

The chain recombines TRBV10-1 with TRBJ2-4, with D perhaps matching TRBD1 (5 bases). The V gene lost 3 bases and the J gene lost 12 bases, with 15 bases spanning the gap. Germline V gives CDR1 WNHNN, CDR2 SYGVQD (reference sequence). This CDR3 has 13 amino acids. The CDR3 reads CASSEKWQGSQYF. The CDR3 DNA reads TGCGCCAGCAGTGAAAAGTGGCAGGGCAGTCAGTACTTC.